This entry is about one TCR beta chain. The junction does not match germline at one end; this may be a read error. This record belongs to a study of T cell changes during pregnancy in multiple sclerosis. In germline, CDR1 is MDHEN, CDR2 SYDVKM. The CDR3 contains 11 residues. Sequencing was performed with immunoSEQ multiplex PCR; in TCRdb, only in-frame clones are kept and a portion is missing. The sample has around 70,000 clones, around 92% seen once. The chain links TRBV28 to TRBJ2-7; 9 positions agree with TRBD1. The receptor comes from a female donor with multiple sclerosis, enrolled in a pregnancy study. Sequencing used peripheral blood, obtained before pregnancy. The CDR3 region has the DNA TGTGCCAGCAGTTCACCGACAGGGGGAAACTTC. Translating gives CASSSPTGGNF. Full variable domain (missing parts from reference TRBV28 and TRBJ2-7): DVKVTQSSRYLVKRTGEKVFLECVQDMDHENMFWYRQDPGLGLRLIYFSYDVKMKEKGDIPEGYSVSREKKERFSLILESASTNQTSMYLCASSSPTGGNFGPGTRLTVT.